The 10 T cell receptor beta chains below come from one sample, sequenced in a study of blood T cells in healthy people across ages. Primers used in a second PCR of about 7 to 12 cycles were a sample-barcoded 5' primer and a J-beta primer mix. TCRdb processed the 5' RACE reads anew with MiXCR; each CDR3 protein has one entry. The table lists about 730,000 distinct CDR3 sequences, approximately 43% of them singletons. The sequencing input was blood. These receptors all come from a woman aged 60-75 years in good health.

This clonotype was recorded at least ten times. This chain connects TRBV6-2 or TRBV6-3 to TRBJ2-4; D uncertain. The DNA end favors TRBJ2-7, so the J call may be wrong. CDR3 size: 11 residues. The V gene's germline CDR1 is MNHEY and CDR2 SVGEGT. CDR3 loop: CASSKSSEQYF. For the CDR3, the DNA is TGTGCCAGCAGTAAATCTAGCGAGCAGTACTTC.

The chain employs TRBV3-1 and TRBJ1-1; 10 nucleotides agree with TRBD1. Germline values: CDR1 LGHDT, CDR2 YNNKEL (reference sequence). This CDR3 has 18 amino acids. Trimming removed 1 base from V and 0 bases from J; junction bases left unmatched: 8. The CDR3: CASSQGRDRGYMNTEAFF. For the CDR3, the DNA is TGTGCCAGCAGCCAAGGTCGGGACAGGGGTTACATGAACACTGAAGCTTTCTTT.

The gene calls are TRBV2 and TRBJ2-5, with 10 positions matching TRBD2. The CDR3 extends over 15 amino acids. J gave up 11 bases and V 3 bases, and 12 bases lay outside the gene matches. Per the germline V gene, CDR1 is SNHLY and CDR2 is FYNNEI. CDR3 residues: CASSDQLAGIGEQYF. The CDR3 bases are TGTGCCAGCAGTGATCAACTAGCGGGAATAGGTGAGCAGTACTTC. The full variable domain, its missing parts supplied by reference TRBV2 and TRBJ2-5, is EPEVTQTPSHQVTQMGQEVILRCVPISNHLYFYWYRQILGQKVEFLVSFYNNEISEKSEIFDDQFSVERPDGSNFTLKIRSTKLEDSAMYFCASSDQLAGIGEQYFGPGTRLLVL.

The chain is built from TRBV20-1 and TRBJ2-1, with 7 bases identical to TRBD2. Germline V CDR1 and CDR2: DFQATT, SNEGSKA (reference sequence). After removal of 8 bases from V and 4 bases from J, the junction contained 14 bases not matched to a gene. The CDR3 has 15 amino acids. The CDR3 sequence is CSSTKGRTSYNEQFF. For the CDR3, the DNA is TGCAGTTCCACCAAGGGACGGACTAGTTACAATGAGCAGTTCTTC.

This clonotype has a handful of counts. The CDR3 loop reads CASSSNGLAADNEQFF. The CDR3 DNA reads as TGTGCCAGCAGTTCGAATGGACTAGCGGCCGACAATGAGCAGTTCTTC. The chain recombines TRBV6-2 or TRBV6-3 with TRBJ2-1, with 10 bases identical to TRBD2. V shed 4 bases, J shed 5 bases, and the junction held 8 bases outside the gene matches. This CDR3 contains 16 residues. Germline CDR1 MNHEY, CDR2 SVGEGT.

This chain links TRBV7-4 with TRBJ1-5; no reliable D call. Germline CDR1 reads SGHVT; CDR2 reads SQSDAQ. V lost 5 bases and J 7 bases, leaving 15 bases between the germline ends. The CDR3 sequence is 14 residues long. CDR3 DNA sequence: TGTGCCAGCAGCAAGACAAGGCGCCGGCAGCCCCAGCATTTT. It translates to CASSKTRRRQPQHF.

The CDR3 DNA reads TGTGCCAGCAGTTTCCTTCAGGGGTATGGCAATCAGCCCCAGCATTTT. It specifies CASSFLQGYGNQPQHF. The chain has TRBV12-3 or TRBV12-4 and TRBJ1-5; D is possibly TRBD1 (6 bases). CDR3 size: 16 residues. Trimming shortened V by 3 bases and J by 2 bases, and 14 bases separated the two germline ends.

Of note for this clonotype: A read error may be the cause here, since a much bigger clone is one base away. This chain links TRBV28 with TRBJ2-2, with D unresolved. The V gene's germline CDR1 is MDHEN and CDR2 SYDVKM. This CDR3 has 12 residues. The CDR3 nucleotides are TGTGCCAGCAGTGAATACACCAGGGAGCTGTTTTTT. This sequence encodes CASSEYTRELFF. Based on the CDR3 plus reference TRBV28 and TRBJ2-2, the full variable domain is DVKVTQSSRYLVKRTGEKVFLECVQDMDHENMFWYRQDPGLGLRLIYFSYDVKMKEKGDIPEGYSVSREKKERFSLILESASTNQTSMYLCASSEYTRELFFGEGSRLTVL.

This rearrangement joins TRBV12-3 or TRBV12-4 to TRBJ2-3; D gene unclear. V lost 6 bases and J 2 bases, leaving 12 bases between the germline ends. The CDR3 is 14 amino acids. CDR3 nucleotide sequence: TGTGCCAGCAGGCCTAGAGGTGCCACAGATACGCAGTATTTT. This gives the protein CASRPRGATDTQYF.

This clonotype occurred a few times. It may be a read error: a sequence one base away is much more abundant. The J gene is TRBJ2-5, the V gene TRBV10-3, with 12 bases aligning to TRBD2. The trim removed 7 bases at V and 11 bases at J, leaving 11 bases unmatched. Per germline, CDR1 ENHRY and CDR2 SYGVKD. The CDR3 consists of 14 residues. The CDR3 sequence: CAIKASGRDNEQYF. The CDR3 DNA sequence: TGTGCCATCAAGGCTAGCGGGAGGGACAATGAGCAGTACTTC.